This T cell receptor beta chain originates from a study of PD-1 blockade in classical Hodgkin lymphoma. General study results and limits: Lower baseline TCR diversity was reported for newly diagnosed patients than for healthy donors. There remain no defined causes for the repertoire differences, which possibly reflect disease activity or prior therapy.

V gave up 3 bases and J gave up 9 bases, with 18 bases separating them. Germline loops: CDR1 MGHRA, CDR2 YSYEKL. The CDR3 contains 15 residues. Clones were sequenced by immunoSEQ multiplex PCR, and TCRdb holds only the in-frame ones, with some missing. The sample records approximately 9,000 clones, about 91% being singletons. In the case of this clone: The target antigen is unknown.

The time point here: newly diagnosed, previously untreated cHL patient sample. From thawed PBMCs, CD8+ T cells were isolated by magnetic negative selection. Comparison used PBMCs from newly diagnosed, untreated classical Hodgkin lymphoma. The TCR was taken from a human donor with classical Hodgkin lymphoma. Sequencing was performed on CD8+ T cells from blood. The chain is built from TRBV4-1 and TRBJ2-1; a possible D gene is TRBD1 (7 bases). The CDR3 DNA is TGCGCCAGCAGCCAGACTACCCTTCAGGGGGGTGAGCAGTTCTTC. It is translated as CASSQTTLQGGEQFF.